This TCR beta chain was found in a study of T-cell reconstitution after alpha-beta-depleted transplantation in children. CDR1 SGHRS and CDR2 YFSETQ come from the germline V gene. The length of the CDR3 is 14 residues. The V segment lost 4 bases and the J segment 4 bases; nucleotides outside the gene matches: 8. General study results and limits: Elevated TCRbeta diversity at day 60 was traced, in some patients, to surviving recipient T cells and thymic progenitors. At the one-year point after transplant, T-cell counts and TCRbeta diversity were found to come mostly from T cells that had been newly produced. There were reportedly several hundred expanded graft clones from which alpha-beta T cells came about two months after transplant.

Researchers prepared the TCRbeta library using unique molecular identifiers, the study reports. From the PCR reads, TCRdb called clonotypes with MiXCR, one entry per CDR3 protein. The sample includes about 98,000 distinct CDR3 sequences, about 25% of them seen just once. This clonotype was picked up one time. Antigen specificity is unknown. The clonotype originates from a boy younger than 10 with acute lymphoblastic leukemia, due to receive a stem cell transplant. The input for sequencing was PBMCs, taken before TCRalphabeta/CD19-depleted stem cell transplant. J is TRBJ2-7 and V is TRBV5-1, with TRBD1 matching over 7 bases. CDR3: CASSPGQMVYEQYF. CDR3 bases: TGCGCCAGCAGCCCGGGACAGATGGTATACGAGCAGTACTTC.